The 17 T cell receptor beta chains below come from one sample, sequenced in a study of T cells in Graves' hyperthyroidism and ophthalmopathy. Amplification yielded TCR beta CDR3 regions, with RNA transcripts as the source. The primer set for the first-round RT-PCR of the TCR CDR3 was HTBI. TCRdb reprocessed the multiplex PCR reads with MiXCR, giving one entry per CDR3 protein. The table includes almost 600,000 distinct CDR3 sequences, approximately 15% detected once. The specimen sequenced was blood. These receptors came from a woman aged 30 to 39 with Graves' hyperthyroidism that later progressed to Graves' ophthalmopathy.

This clonotype was counted between two and nine times. The CDR3 region has the DNA TGTGCCAGCAGTTTTCACAGCAACAATGAGCAGTTCTTC. Protein product: CASSFHSNNEQFF. The rearrangement joins TRBV27 to TRBJ2-1; D ambiguous. The CDR3 has 13 amino acids. Deletions cut 3 bases from V and 5 bases from J, with 8 bases between. Per the germline V gene, CDR1 is MNHEY and CDR2 is SMNVEV (reference sequence).

This clonotype was detected ten times or more. V and J are TRBV11-2 and TRBJ2-3; 7 nucleotides line up with TRBD1. The CDR3 has 16 amino acids. Looked up from germline, CDR1 is SGHAT and CDR2 is FQNNGV. Unmatched junction bases numbered 8, after V lost 1 base and J lost 4 bases. CDR3 nucleotide sequence: TGTGCCAGCAGCTTAGTGTTATTAGGGGGCGCAGATACGCAGTATTTT. It translates to CASSLVLLGGADTQYF.

As to this clonotype: A read error is possible here, since a much larger clone lies one base away. The chain uses TRBV7-9 and TRBJ2-3; unclear D gene. V lost 5 bases, J lost 5 bases, and 5 bases lay in between. The CDR3 runs to 11 residues. Germline-derived CDR1 and CDR2 are SEHNR and FQNEAQ (reference sequence). The CDR3 coding sequence is TGTGCCAGCAGCCAAAGAGATACGCAGTATTTT. Protein: CASSQRDTQYF.

This clonotype appeared many times. This chain connects TRBV19 to TRBJ2-7; TRBD1 might be the D (6 bases). CDR1 and CDR2 from the germline V gene are LNHDA and SQIVND (reference sequence). This CDR3 contains 13 residues. Trimming removed 4 bases from V and 2 bases from J, with 9 bases in between. The DNA for the CDR3 is TGTGCCAGTAGTACTGGACAGCCCTACGAGCAGTACTTC. Translated, it gives CASSTGQPYEQYF.

This clonotype was counted a few times. The chain has TRBV7-6 and TRBJ2-1; 10 bases map to TRBD2. Germline CDR1 SGHVS, CDR2 FNYEAQ. V was pared by 6 bases and J by 8 bases, with 4 bases of the junction left unmatched. The CDR3 consists of 13 residues. CDR3 bases: TGTGCCAGCAGGGAGCGGGAGGGGTATGAGCAGTTCTTC. Translated: CASREREGYEQFF.

The V call is TRBV19, the J call TRBJ2-3, with D maybe TRBD1 (6 bases). Germline V gives CDR1 LNHDA, CDR2 SQIVND (reference sequence). The CDR3 loop spans 14 amino acids. The V and J ends lost 6 bases and 4 bases respectively, with 14 bases between them. DNA for the CDR3: TGTGCCAGTAGGAGGTCAGGGGCTTCAGATACGCAGTATTTT. Protein sequence: CASRRSGASDTQYF.

The genes are TRBV10-1 and TRBJ1-1, with 7 nucleotides matching TRBD1. This CDR3 is 13 amino acids long. J lost 1 base, V lost 6 bases, and 2 bases had no gene match. The V gene's germline CDR1 is WNHNN and CDR2 SYGVQD (reference sequence). This chain's CDR3 is CASRGQPNTEAFF. The CDR3 bases are TGCGCCAGCAGGGGACAGCCGAACACTGAAGCTTTCTTT.

This clonotype was seen only a few times. The chain recombines TRBV12-3 or TRBV12-4 with TRBJ1-3; 9 bases align to TRBD1. V lost 5 bases, J lost 2 bases, and 7 bases stayed unmatched. The CDR3 is 16 amino acids. The CDR3: CASSKTGGGPGNTIYF. CDR3 coding DNA: TGTGCCAGCAGTAAAACAGGGGGCGGCCCTGGAAACACCATATATTTT.

This clonotype was seen ten or more times. The V call is TRBV7-3, the J call TRBJ2-3; either TRBD1 or TRBD2 may fit D (5 bases each). The V end lost 5 bases, the J end lost 4 bases, and 7 bases lay between the germline ends. The CDR3 covers 12 residues. Germline assignment: CDR1 SGHTA and CDR2 FQGTGA. The CDR3 loop is CASSGGADTQYF. CDR3 sequence (DNA): TGTGCCAGCAGCGGGGGAGCAGATACGCAGTATTTT.

The rearrangement links TRBV29-1 to TRBJ2-7; 11 positions agree with TRBD2. The V gene end was trimmed by 7 bases and the J gene end by 4 bases; junction bases not matched to a gene: 9. The V gene's germline CDR1 is SQVTM and CDR2 ANQGSEA. The CDR3 sequence is 14 residues long. The CDR3 DNA reads TGCAGCGGCGTGACTAGCGGGACGAGGTACGAGCAGTACTTC. This codes for CSGVTSGTRYEQYF.

V and J are TRBV28 and TRBJ1-5, with D maybe TRBD1 (5 bases). The V end was cut by 4 bases, the J end by 2 bases, with 9 bases between. The CDR3 loop spans 14 amino acids. CDR1 and CDR2 from the germline V gene are MDHEN and SYDVKM. CDR3 in amino acids: CASSYRSGNQPQHF. The CDR3 nucleotides are TGTGCCAGCAGTTACAGGTCAGGCAATCAGCCCCAGCATTTT. Supplemented by reference TRBV28 and TRBJ1-5, the full variable domain reads DVKVTQSSRYLVKRTGEKVFLECVQDMDHENMFWYRQDPGLGLRLIYFSYDVKMKEKGDIPEGYSVSREKKERFSLILESASTNQTSMYLCASSYRSGNQPQHFGDGTRLSIL.

This clonotype occurred many times. The chain joins TRBV29-1 to TRBJ1-1; D ambiguous. Between the trimmed V and J ends, which lost 3 bases and 2 bases, there was a span of 13 bases. Per the germline V gene, CDR1 is SQVTM and CDR2 is ANQGSEA. This CDR3 spans 14 amino acids. CDR3 residues: CSVELHGINTEAFF. DNA of the CDR3: TGCAGCGTTGAGCTCCACGGAATCAACACTGAAGCTTTCTTT.

This clonotype has ten or more counts. The chain carries TRBV27 and TRBJ1-1; TRBD1 is a possible D gene (6 bases). The CDR3 is 15 residues long. Trimming stripped 1 base from V and 3 bases from J, with 12 bases between. The germline V gene encodes CDR1 MNHEY and CDR2 SMNVEV (reference sequence). The CDR3 sequence is CASSLLSGGHTEAFF. As DNA, the CDR3 is TGTGCCAGCAGTTTATTATCTGGGGGGCACACTGAAGCTTTCTTT.

CDR3 loop: CASSRTGENEKLFF. Here the CDR3 DNA reads TGCGCCAGCAGCAGGACAGGGGAAAATGAAAAACTGTTTTTT. This chain connects TRBV5-1 to TRBJ1-4, with 9 bases fitting TRBD1. CDR3 length equals 14 residues. J gave up 5 bases and V 4 bases, and 3 bases lay outside the gene matches. Looked up from germline, CDR1 is SGHRS and CDR2 is YFSETQ.

The sample holds many counts of this clonotype. V gene TRBV9 combines with J gene TRBJ2-5; D may be TRBD2 (7 bases). V lost 3 bases, J lost 5 bases, and 14 bases lay in between. The germline V gene has CDR1 SGDLS and CDR2 YYNGEE. This CDR3 comprises 14 residues. CDR3 in amino acids: CASSEGGRGETQYF. The CDR3 bases are TGTGCCAGCAGCGAGGGGGGGAGGGGGGAGACCCAGTACTTC.

This clonotype was observed at least ten times. The V and J genes are TRBV6-1 and TRBJ2-7, with 7 bases aligning to TRBD1. The V segment lost 5 bases and the J segment 6 bases; nucleotides outside the gene matches: 4. Germline-derived CDR1 and CDR2 are MNHNS and SASEGT. The CDR3 is 12 residues long. The DNA for the CDR3 is TGTGCCAGCAGTTCCCGGGACAGCGAGCAGTACTTC. It specifies CASSSRDSEQYF.

The rearrangement joins TRBV14 to TRBJ2-5, with D hard to call. V was pared by 3 bases and J by 3 bases, with 8 bases between. Germline V gives CDR1 SGHDN, CDR2 FVKESK. The CDR3 has 13 residues. The chain's CDR3 is CASSQMWEETQYF. As DNA, the CDR3 is TGTGCCAGCAGCCAGATGTGGGAAGAGACCCAGTACTTC.